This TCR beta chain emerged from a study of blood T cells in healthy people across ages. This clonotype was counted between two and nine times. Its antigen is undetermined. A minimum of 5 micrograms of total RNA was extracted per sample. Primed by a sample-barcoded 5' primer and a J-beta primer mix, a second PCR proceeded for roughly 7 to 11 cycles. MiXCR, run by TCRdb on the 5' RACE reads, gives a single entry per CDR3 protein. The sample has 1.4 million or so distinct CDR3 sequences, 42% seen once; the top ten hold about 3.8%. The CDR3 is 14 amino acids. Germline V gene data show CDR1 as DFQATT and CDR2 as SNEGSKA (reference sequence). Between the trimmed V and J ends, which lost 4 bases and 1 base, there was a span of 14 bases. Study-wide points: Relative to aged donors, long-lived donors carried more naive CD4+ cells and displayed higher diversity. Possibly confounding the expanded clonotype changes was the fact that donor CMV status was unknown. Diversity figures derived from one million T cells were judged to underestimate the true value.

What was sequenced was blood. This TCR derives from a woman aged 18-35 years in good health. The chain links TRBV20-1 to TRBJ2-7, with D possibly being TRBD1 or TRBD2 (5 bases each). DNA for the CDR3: TGCAGTGCTAATGGGGCGAGGGGTTCCTACGAGCAGTACTTC. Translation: CSANGARGSYEQYF.